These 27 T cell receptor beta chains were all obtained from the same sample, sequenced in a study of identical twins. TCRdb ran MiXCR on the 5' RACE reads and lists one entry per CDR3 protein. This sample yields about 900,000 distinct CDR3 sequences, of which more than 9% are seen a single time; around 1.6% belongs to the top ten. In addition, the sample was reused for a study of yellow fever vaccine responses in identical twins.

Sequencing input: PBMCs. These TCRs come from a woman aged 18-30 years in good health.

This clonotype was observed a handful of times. This CDR3 is CASSYSRSGTGLDTQYF. CDR3 nucleotide sequence: TGTGCCAGCAGTTACTCGAGGAGTGGGACAGGGCTGGATACGCAGTATTTT. This chain joins TRBV6-2 or TRBV6-3 and TRBJ2-3; 9 nucleotides align to TRBD1. The CDR3 is 17 residues long. After removal of 0 bases from V and 6 bases from J, the junction contained 10 bases not matched to a gene. Germline values: CDR1 MNHEY, CDR2 SVGEGT.

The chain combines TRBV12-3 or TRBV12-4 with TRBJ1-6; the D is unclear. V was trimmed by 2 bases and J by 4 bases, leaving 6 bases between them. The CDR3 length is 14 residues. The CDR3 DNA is TGTGCCAGCAGTTTAAGGGAGTATAATTCACCCCTCCACTTT. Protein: CASSLREYNSPLHF.

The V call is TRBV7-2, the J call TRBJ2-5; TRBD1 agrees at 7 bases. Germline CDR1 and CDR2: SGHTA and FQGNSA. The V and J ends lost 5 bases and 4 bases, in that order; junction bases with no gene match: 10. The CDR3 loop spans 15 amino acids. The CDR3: CASSLNPTGAETQYF. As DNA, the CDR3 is TGTGCCAGCAGCCTCAACCCTACAGGGGCAGAGACCCAGTACTTC.

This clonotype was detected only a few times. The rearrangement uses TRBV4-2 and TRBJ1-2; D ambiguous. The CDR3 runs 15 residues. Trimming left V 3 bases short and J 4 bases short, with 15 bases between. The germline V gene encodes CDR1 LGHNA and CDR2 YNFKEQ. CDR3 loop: CASSHREGSGYGYTF. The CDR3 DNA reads TGTGCCAGCAGCCACCGTGAGGGTTCTGGCTATGGCTACACCTTC.

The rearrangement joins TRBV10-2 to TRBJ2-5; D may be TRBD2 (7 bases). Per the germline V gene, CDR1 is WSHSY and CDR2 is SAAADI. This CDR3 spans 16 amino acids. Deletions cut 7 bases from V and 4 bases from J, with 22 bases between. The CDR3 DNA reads TGCGCCAGCAAGGGGGGGGTAGTCCCTCGCAGAGAGACCCAGTACTTC. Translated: CASKGGVVPRRETQYF.

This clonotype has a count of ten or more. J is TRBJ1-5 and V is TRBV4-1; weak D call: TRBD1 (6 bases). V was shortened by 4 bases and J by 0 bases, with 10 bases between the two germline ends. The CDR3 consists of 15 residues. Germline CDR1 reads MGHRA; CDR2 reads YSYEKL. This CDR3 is CASSPRGISNQPQHF. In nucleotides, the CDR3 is TGCGCCAGCAGCCCGAGGGGGATTAGCAATCAGCCCCAGCATTTT.

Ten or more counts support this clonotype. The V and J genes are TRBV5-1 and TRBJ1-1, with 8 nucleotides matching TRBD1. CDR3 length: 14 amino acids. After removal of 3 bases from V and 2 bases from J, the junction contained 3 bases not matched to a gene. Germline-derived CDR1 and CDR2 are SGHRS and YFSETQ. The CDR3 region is CASSSSGGNTEAFF. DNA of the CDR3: TGCGCCAGCAGCTCATCAGGGGGCAACACTGAAGCTTTCTTT.

CDR3 sequence reads: CSASTGTSVSDEQYF. In DNA form, the CDR3 reads TGCAGTGCTAGTACCGGGACTAGCGTTTCCGACGAGCAGTACTTC. The rearrangement uses TRBV20-1 and TRBJ2-7; 10 positions agree with TRBD2. This CDR3 has 15 amino acids. V shed 3 bases and J 5 bases; nucleotides not matched to a gene: 10. Germline V gives CDR1 DFQATT, CDR2 SNEGSKA (reference sequence).

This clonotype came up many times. The CDR3 coding sequence is TGTGCCAGCAGCTTATTTGCAGAAAAAAACTATGGCTACACCTTC. Translated: CASSLFAEKNYGYTF. The rearrangement links TRBV7-2 to TRBJ1-2; D remains ambiguous. CDR1 is SGHTA, CDR2 FQGNSA, per germline. Trimming shortened V by 2 bases and J by 2 bases, and 12 bases separated the two germline ends. This CDR3 region has 15 residues.

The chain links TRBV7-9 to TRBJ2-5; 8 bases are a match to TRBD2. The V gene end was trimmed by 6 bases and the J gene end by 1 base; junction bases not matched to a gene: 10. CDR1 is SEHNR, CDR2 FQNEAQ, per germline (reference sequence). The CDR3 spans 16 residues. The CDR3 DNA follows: TGTGCCAGCAGATCCACGCAGACTAGCGCCCAAGAGACCCAGTACTTC. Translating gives CASRSTQTSAQETQYF.

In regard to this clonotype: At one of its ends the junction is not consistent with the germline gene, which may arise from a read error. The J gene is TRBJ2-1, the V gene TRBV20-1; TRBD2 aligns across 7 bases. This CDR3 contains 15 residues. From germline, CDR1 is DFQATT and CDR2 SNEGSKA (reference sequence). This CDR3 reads CSASASGMPYNEQLF. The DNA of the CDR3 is TGCAGTGCTAGTGCCAGCGGGATGCCCTACAATGAGCAGCTCTTC.

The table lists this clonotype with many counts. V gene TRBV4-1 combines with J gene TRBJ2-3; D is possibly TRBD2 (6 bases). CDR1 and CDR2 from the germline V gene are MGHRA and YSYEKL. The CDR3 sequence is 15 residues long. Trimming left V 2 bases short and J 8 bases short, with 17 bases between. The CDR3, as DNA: TGCGCCAGCAGCCAAAGCGGGTCCTCGGGAGCTACGCAGTATTTT. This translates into CASSQSGSSGATQYF.

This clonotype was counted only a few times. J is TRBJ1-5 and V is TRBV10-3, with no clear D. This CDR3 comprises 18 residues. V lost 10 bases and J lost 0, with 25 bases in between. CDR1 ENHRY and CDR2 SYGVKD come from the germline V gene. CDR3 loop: CATFRPGAKEYSNQPQHF. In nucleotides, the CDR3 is TGTGCCACCTTTAGACCGGGAGCTAAGGAGTATAGCAATCAGCCCCAGCATTTT.

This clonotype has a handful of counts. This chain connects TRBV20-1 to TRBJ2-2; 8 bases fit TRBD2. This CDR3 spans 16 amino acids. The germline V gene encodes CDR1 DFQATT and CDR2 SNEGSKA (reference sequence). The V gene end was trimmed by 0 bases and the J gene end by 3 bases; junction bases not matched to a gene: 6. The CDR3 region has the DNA TGCAGTGCTAGAGATCCAGCGGGGGCGGACACCGGGGAGCTGTTTTTT. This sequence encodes CSARDPAGADTGELFF.

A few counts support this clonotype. CDR3 bases: TGCAGTGCTAGAACCGGGACAGGGGAATACACAGATACGCAGTATTTT. Residues: CSARTGTGEYTDTQYF. The chain is built from TRBV20-1 and TRBJ2-3, with 10 bases that match TRBD1. Germline CDR1 reads DFQATT; CDR2 reads SNEGSKA (reference sequence). The CDR3 covers 16 residues. The V gene end was trimmed by 2 bases and the J gene end by 2 bases; junction bases not matched to a gene: 7.

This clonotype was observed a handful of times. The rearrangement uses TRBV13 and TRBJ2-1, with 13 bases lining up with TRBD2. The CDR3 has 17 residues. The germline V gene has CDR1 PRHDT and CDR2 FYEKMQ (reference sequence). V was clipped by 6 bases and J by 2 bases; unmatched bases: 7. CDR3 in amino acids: CASRTTSGGPAYNEQFF. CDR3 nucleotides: TGTGCCAGCAGGACGACTAGCGGGGGGCCAGCCTACAATGAGCAGTTCTTC.

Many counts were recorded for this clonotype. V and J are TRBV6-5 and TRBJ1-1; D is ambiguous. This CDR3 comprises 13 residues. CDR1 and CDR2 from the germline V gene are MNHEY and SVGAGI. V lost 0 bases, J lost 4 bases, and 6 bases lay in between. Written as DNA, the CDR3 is TGTGCCAGCAGTTACTCTGCGTTCACTGAAGCTTTCTTT. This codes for CASSYSAFTEAFF.

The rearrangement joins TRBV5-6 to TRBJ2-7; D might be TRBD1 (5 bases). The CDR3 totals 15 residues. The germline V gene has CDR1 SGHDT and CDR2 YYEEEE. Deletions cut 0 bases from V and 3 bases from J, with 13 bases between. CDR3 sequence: CASSLAGRALYEQYV. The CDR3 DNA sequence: TGTGCCAGCAGCTTGGCCGGCAGGGCCCTCTACGAGCAGTACGTC.

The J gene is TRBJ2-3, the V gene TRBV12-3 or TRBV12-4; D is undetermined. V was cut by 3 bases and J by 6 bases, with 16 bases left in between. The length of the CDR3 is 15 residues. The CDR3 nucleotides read TGTGCCAGCAGTTTGGAACGGTCTATTCCGGATACGCAGTATTTT. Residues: CASSLERSIPDTQYF.

CDR3 sequence: CASSQLGVAGVPEQYF. CDR3 in DNA: TGTGCCAGCAGCCAGTTAGGGGTAGCGGGAGTACCCGAGCAGTACTTC. The chain carries TRBV7-6 and TRBJ2-7; TRBD2 matches 9 bases. J gave up 6 bases and V 5 bases, and 14 bases lay outside the gene matches. The CDR3 sequence is 16 residues long. In germline, CDR1 is SGHVS, CDR2 FNYEAQ.

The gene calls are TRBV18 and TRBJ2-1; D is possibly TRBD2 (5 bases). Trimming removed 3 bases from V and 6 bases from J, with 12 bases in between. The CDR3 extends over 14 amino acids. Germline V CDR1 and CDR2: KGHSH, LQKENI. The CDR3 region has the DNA TGTGCCAGCTCACCTCCCGGGATCGGCAATGAGCAGTTCTTC. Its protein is CASSPPGIGNEQFF. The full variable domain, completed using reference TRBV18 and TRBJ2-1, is NAGVMQNPRHLVRRRGQEARLRCSPMKGHSHVYWYRQLPEEGLKFMVYLQKENIIDESGMPKERFSAEFPKEGPSILRIQQVVRGDSAAYFCASSPPGIGNEQFFGPGTRLTVL.

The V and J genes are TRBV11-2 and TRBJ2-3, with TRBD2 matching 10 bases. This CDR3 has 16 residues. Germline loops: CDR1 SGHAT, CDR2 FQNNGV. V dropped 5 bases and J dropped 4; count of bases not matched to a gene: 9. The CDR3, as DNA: TGTGCCAGCAGCCACTCTAGCGGGAGTCCCCCAGATACGCAGTATTTT. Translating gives CASSHSSGSPPDTQYF.

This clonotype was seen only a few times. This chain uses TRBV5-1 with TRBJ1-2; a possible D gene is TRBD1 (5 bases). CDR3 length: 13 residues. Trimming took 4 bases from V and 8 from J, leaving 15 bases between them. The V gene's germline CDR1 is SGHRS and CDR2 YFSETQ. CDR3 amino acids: CASSPPGGSGYTF. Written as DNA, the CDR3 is TGCGCCAGCAGCCCCCCTGGGGGTTCCGGCTACACCTTC.

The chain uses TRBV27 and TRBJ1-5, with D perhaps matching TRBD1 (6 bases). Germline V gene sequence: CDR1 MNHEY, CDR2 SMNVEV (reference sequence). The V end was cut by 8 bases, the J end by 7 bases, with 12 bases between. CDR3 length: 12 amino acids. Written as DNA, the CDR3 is TGTGCCAGCCGCCAGGGGAGCCAGCCCCAGCATTTT. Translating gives CASRQGSQPQHF.

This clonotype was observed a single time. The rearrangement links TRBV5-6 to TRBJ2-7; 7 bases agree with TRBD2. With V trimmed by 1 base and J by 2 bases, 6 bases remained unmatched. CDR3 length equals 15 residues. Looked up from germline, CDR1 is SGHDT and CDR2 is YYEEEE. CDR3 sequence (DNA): TGTGCCAGCAGCTTGCTGGGCGGGAGCCCCTACGAGCAGTACTTC. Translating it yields CASSLLGGSPYEQYF.

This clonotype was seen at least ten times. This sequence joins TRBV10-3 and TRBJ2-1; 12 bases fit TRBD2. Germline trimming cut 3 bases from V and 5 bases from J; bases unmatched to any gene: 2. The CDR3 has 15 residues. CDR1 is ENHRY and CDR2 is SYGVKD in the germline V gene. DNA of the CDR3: TGTGCCATCAGTGACACTAGCGGGAGGAACAATGAGCAGTTCTTC. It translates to CAISDTSGRNNEQFF.

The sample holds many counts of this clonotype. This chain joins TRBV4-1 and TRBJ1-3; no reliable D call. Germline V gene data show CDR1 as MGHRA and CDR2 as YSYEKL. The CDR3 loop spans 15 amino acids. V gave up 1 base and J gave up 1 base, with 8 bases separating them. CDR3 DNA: TGCGCCAGCAGCCAAGTCGTGCGGTCTGGAAACACCATATATTTT. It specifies CASSQVVRSGNTIYF.